The sequence of this T cell receptor (beta chain) was determined in a study of CD8+CD57+ T cells in acquired aplastic anemia (dated by TCRdb to the late 2010s). Some background on the complete study: DNA extracted from sorted CD4+ and CD8+ cells had a mean of approximately 3.5 ug, with a range of roughly 0.17 to 27.4 ug. CD8+CD57+ expansion was defined as frequency above the mean frequency observed in healthy subjects.

Paper-wide results and their limitations: CD8+ Simpson's diversity did not differ significantly between patients and healthy controls (P=0.060). Roughly 29 CD8+ CDR3 sequences were shared between patients and controls but appeared highly expressed in patients and within their immunodominant clones.

Expansion of CD8+CD57+ cells had been shown by flow cytometry in the patients chosen for sequencing. All patients had severe acquired aplastic anemia diagnosed by International Study of Aplastic Anemia and Agranulocytosis and Camitta criteria. At the time blood was sampled, none of the patients had received any therapy. In the study, sorted CD4+ and CD8+ blood T cells from patients with severe aplastic anemia and from healthy subjects underwent deep sequencing of TCR repertoires. In the USA, patient enrollment took place under clinicaltrials.gov protocols 00001620, 01623167, 00001397, 00071045, 00081523 and 00961064. Ficoll-Paque density gradient centrifugation was used to isolate peripheral blood mononuclear cells. CD4+ and CD8+ T cells were sorted by FACS or magnetic beads before DNA extraction. Only one count was recorded for this clonotype. The antigen it binds to is not known. A much larger clone differs by one base, so this may be a read error.

Genomic DNA was used as template for profiling of TCR beta VDJ combinations and CDR3 sequences. An Illumina HiSeq 2000 was the platform used for TCR repertoire sequencing. As for the original processing: Repertoire assessment relied on Simpson's diversity index, CDR3 size and DJ length profiles, and TRBV/TRBJ rearrangement plots. The most abundant DNA sequence in the deep sequencing data was taken as the immunodominant clone. CDR3 amino acid sequences were checked for sharing between subjects and were compared against published repertoires and the VDJdb database. TCRdb reprocessing: public reads trimmed at Q25 with fastp, clones called with MiXCR, in-frame beta chains kept. CDR3 protein duplicates are merged, each entry listing the most common genes and DNA. The V and J calls, along with clone size, are taken from TCRdb and not from the paper's own processing. The sample profile shows over 150,000 distinct CDR3 sequences; around half of them were found once. Around 2.9% of the sample belongs to the ten largest clones.

V loses 2 bases at its end and J loses 5 bases; junction bases beyond the gene matches: 2. The CDR3 has 13 amino acids, counting the end cysteine and phenylalanine. Only CDR3 DNA remains: 39 bases, in frame from the first base. In the germline V gene, CDR1 corresponds to SGHTA and CDR2 to FQGTGA. The TCR comes from a human donor with aplastic anemia. This receptor chain uses TRBV7-3 and TRBJ2-5, with TRBD2 identical over 7 junction bases. The sequenced material came from sorted CD4+, CD8+, or CD8+CD57+ T cells (not recorded which) from PBMCs. The CDR3 sequence is CASSLWGGETQYF. At the DNA level, the sequence is TGTGCCAGCAGCTTATGGGGGGGGGAGACCCAGTACTTC.